These 13 T cell receptor beta chains originate from one sample sequenced in a study of T-cell memory formation after mild COVID-19. TCRdb reanalysed the 5' RACE reads using MiXCR and keeps one entry per CDR3 protein. The sample includes 250,000 to 300,000 distinct CDR3 sequences, 15% to 20% of them seen just once. Sequencing used PBMCs or a T cell subset sorted from them (not recorded which). Receptors originate from a man aged 18 to 29 who had mild COVID-19 (a few samples of this study predate the infection). Cell type and time point are not known.

In its sample, this clonotype was seen a few times. The chain recombines TRBV2 with TRBJ1-1; D ambiguous. The CDR3 is made up of 14 amino acids. Germline loops: CDR1 SNHLY, CDR2 FYNNEI. V shed 6 bases and J shed 4 bases, with 15 bases lying between them. The CDR3 loop reads CASRPRSIGTEAFF. CDR3 coding DNA: TGTGCCAGCAGGCCACGGAGCATTGGCACTGAAGCTTTCTTT.

There are a few counts of this clonotype. The chain combines TRBV7-2 with TRBJ2-2; maybe TRBD1 (5 bases). Germline assignment: CDR1 SGHTA and CDR2 FQGNSA. There are 14 residues in the CDR3. V gave up 4 bases and J gave up 5 bases, with 11 bases separating them. CDR3 loop: CASSYLSGTGELFF. In nucleotides, the CDR3 is TGTGCCAGCAGCTACCTTTCAGGGACCGGGGAGCTGTTTTTT.

This clonotype was counted between two and nine times. The V gene is TRBV7-9, the J gene TRBJ1-1; D unclear. Trimming cost V 3 bases and J 3 bases, with 14 bases left between them. The CDR3 sequence is 15 residues long. The V gene's germline CDR1 is SEHNR and CDR2 FQNEAQ (reference sequence). The chain's CDR3 is CASSFFSRSDTEAFF. The DNA for the CDR3 is TGTGCCAGCAGCTTTTTTTCTCGGTCAGACACTGAAGCTTTCTTT.

The chain joins TRBV30 to TRBJ2-5; possibly TRBD1 for D (5 bases). V lost 0 bases and J 3 bases, leaving 17 bases between the germline ends. The CDR3 has 16 amino acids. From germline, CDR1 is GTSNPN and CDR2 SVGIG (reference sequence). The CDR3 reads CAWSVGLATGEETQYF. The CDR3 DNA reads TGTGCCTGGAGTGTCGGTCTCGCAACAGGTGAAGAGACCCAGTACTTC.

The chain uses TRBV4-3 and TRBJ2-7; D unclear. Germline assignment: CDR1 LGHNA and CDR2 YSLEER. V lost 0 bases, J lost 7 bases, and 10 bases lay in between. The CDR3 spans 13 residues. CDR3 DNA: TGCGCCAGCAGCCAAGATCCTAGTAGTGAGCAGTACGTC. Translating gives CASSQDPSSEQYV.

The V and J genes are TRBV9 and TRBJ2-3, with 9 bases that match TRBD1. Germline V gives CDR1 SGDLS, CDR2 YYNGEE. The trim removed 7 bases at V and 0 bases at J, leaving 3 bases unmatched. CDR3 size: 14 residues. As DNA, the CDR3 is TGTGCCAGCGGGACAGGGACTAGCACAGATACGCAGTATTTT. This gives the protein CASGTGTSTDTQYF.

This clonotype was recorded at least ten times. The chain has TRBV10-3 and TRBJ1-1; a weak D match, TRBD1 (5 bases). Looked up from germline, CDR1 is ENHRY and CDR2 is SYGVKD. CDR3 size: 15 residues. Trimming left V 2 bases short and J 5 bases short, with 15 bases between. The CDR3 region is CAISEGWQGRTEAFF. For the CDR3, the DNA is TGTGCCATCAGTGAGGGGTGGCAGGGAAGAACTGAAGCTTTCTTT.

This clonotype came up a few times. The chain carries TRBV20-1 and TRBJ1-6; maybe TRBD1 (5 bases). This CDR3 has 16 amino acids. Germline values: CDR1 DFQATT, CDR2 SNEGSKA (reference sequence). The ends were cut back, 0 bases at V and 9 bases at J, with 18 bases in the middle. Here the CDR3 DNA reads TGCAGTGCTAGAGATCGGGCCGTTGGGGGAACTTCACCCCTCCACTTT. Encoded protein: CSARDRAVGGTSPLHF.

This sequence joins TRBV4-1 and TRBJ1-2, with 7 bases that match TRBD1. V was clipped by 3 bases and J by 3 bases; unmatched bases: 19. This CDR3 contains 19 residues. CDR1 is MGHRA and CDR2 is YSYEKL in the germline V gene. The CDR3 DNA reads as TGCGCCAGCAGCCATCCGACACGAGGGGGCTGGAACGGGGACTATGGCTACACCTTC. It yields the protein CASSHPTRGGWNGDYGYTF.

In this sample, this clonotype turned up many times. The chain uses TRBV9 and TRBJ2-3, with D maybe TRBD2 (6 bases). V lost 3 bases and J lost 4, with 15 bases in between. This CDR3 has 15 amino acids. In germline, CDR1 is SGDLS, CDR2 YYNGEE. The CDR3 loop reads CASSAGGPRPDTQYF. The CDR3 DNA reads TGTGCCAGCAGCGCCGGGGGTCCGAGGCCAGATACGCAGTATTTT.

V is TRBV6-2 or TRBV6-3 and J is TRBJ2-7; 9 bases match TRBD1. Unmatched junction bases numbered 8, after V lost 7 bases and J lost 1 base. The CDR3 is made up of 15 amino acids. Per germline, CDR1 MNHEY and CDR2 SVGEGT. Written as DNA, the CDR3 is TGTGCCAGCACCACGGGGACAGGGTTATCCTACGAGCAGTACTTC. This sequence encodes CASTTGTGLSYEQYF.

V usage is TRBV11-2 and J usage is TRBJ1-2; 8 nucleotides match TRBD1. There are 13 residues in the CDR3. Trimming took 4 bases from V and 6 from J; bases not matched to a gene: 4. Germline V lookup: CDR1 SGHAT, CDR2 FQNNGV. This chain's CDR3 is CASSSQGGHGYTF. CDR3 DNA sequence: TGTGCCAGCAGCTCACAGGGGGGTCATGGCTACACCTTC.

In its sample, this clonotype was seen a few times. The chain joins TRBV12-3 or TRBV12-4 to TRBJ2-7; 8 bases fit TRBD1. V lost 2 bases, J lost 4 bases, and 10 bases stayed unmatched. The CDR3 runs 16 residues. CDR3 nucleotides: TGTGCCAGCAGTTTAACGACAGGGGACCGAGCATACGAGCAGTACGTC. Amino acid sequence: CASSLTTGDRAYEQYV.